The rows below give T cell receptor beta chains drawn from one sample of a study of siplizumab effects on memory and regulatory T cells. The assay was immunoSEQ multiplex PCR, and TCRdb's table has in-frame clones only and misses some. The sample shows over 80,000 clones, over 90% of them seen only once. The sequenced sample consisted of non-Treg CD4+ T cells sorted from blood. These TCRs come from a human donor in good health. The CDR3 runs from the conserved cysteine through the conserved F or W. D genes are given only for firm matches. Expanded clones are given a class, and other clones once, few, many or no size at all.

v_call,d_call,clone_size,j_call,cdr3_nt,cdr3_aa
TRBV28,.,once,TRBJ2-3,TGTGCCAGCAGCCTTTTTCCTCTGGGGCAGTATTTT,CASSLFPLGQYF
TRBV5-4,.,.,TRBJ2-1,TGTGCCAGCAGCCCAGCCGGCGGGGTCCCGGGCAATGAGCAGTTCTTC,CASSPAGGVPGNEQFF
TRBV11-2,.,.,TRBJ1-2,TGTGCCAGCAGCTTAGTACCGGTAACAACAGGGTTTGGCTACACCTTC,CASSLVPVTTGFGYTF
TRBV19,TRBD2,.,TRBJ2-1,TGTGCCAGTAGTGGGGCTAGCGGGGGATCCTCCTACAATGAGCAGTTCTTC,CASSGASGGSSYNEQFF
TRBV10-3,TRBD1,.,TRBJ1-1,TGTGCCATCCGCTCCTATGGACAGGGATCCATTAACACTGAAGCTTTCTTT,CAIRSYGQGSINTEAFF
TRBV7-9,.,.,TRBJ1-5,TGTGCCAGCAGTTCCGGATATCAGCCCCAGCATTTT,CASSSGYQPQHF
TRBV2,.,.,TRBJ1-1,TGTGCCAGCAGTGCGCTCGAAAGGCGCACTGAAGCTTTCTTT,CASSALERRTEAFF
TRBV5-1,.,.,TRBJ2-5,TGCGCCAGCAGCTTGTTGTGGACACAAGAGACCCAGTACTTC,CASSLLWTQETQYF
TRBV5-1,.,.,TRBJ1-4,TGCGCCAGCAGCCAGGGCCCCGACAGCTTGGCTGAAAAACTGTTTTTT,CASSQGPDSLAEKLFF
TRBV29-1,.,.,TRBJ2-3,TGCAGCGGGGGTTCGACCTCGAATTTT,CSGGSTSNF
TRBV29-1,TRBD1,.,TRBJ2-4,TGCAGCGTAAGACAGGGGGGCATTCAGTACTTC,CSVRQGGIQYF
TRBV25-1,.,.,TRBJ2-1,TGTGCCAGCAGTTATAGGTGGGACAATGAGCAGTTCTTC,CASSYRWDNEQFF
TRBV6-5,TRBD2,.,TRBJ2-3,TGTGCCAGCACAGGGCTAGCGGGCGGAAATACGCAGTATTTT,CASTGLAGGNTQYF
TRBV28,.,.,TRBJ1-1,TGTGCCAGCAGGAGAGCTGAAGCTTTCTTT,CASRRAEAFF
TRBV4-1,.,.,TRBJ1-4,TGCGCCAGCAGCCCCCAACGACGTGAAAAACTGTTTTTT,CASSPQRREKLFF
TRBV7-9,.,.,TRBJ2-7,TGTGCCAGCAGCCAGGCTTTCGGGCCTGCCTACGAGCAGTACTTC,CASSQAFGPAYEQYF
TRBV18,TRBD1,.,TRBJ2-7,TGTGCCAGCTCACGAACTACAGGGGGAGAGCAGTACTTC,CASSRTTGGEQYF
TRBV19,.,.,TRBJ2-2,TGTGCCAGTAGTAATGACAGGATCGCGAACACCGGGGAGCTGTTTTTT,CASSNDRIANTGELFF
TRBV19,TRBD2,once,TRBJ2-7,TGTGCCAGTACCCTTAAGGGTTTACTAGCGGGAGAACTCTCGCCCTACGAGCAGTACTTC,CASTLKGLLAGELSPYEQYF
TRBV6-1,TRBD1,.,TRBJ1-1,TGTGCCAGCAGTGAATTAGGGGGCAGTGAAGCTTTCTTT,CASSELGGSEAFF
TRBV15,.,once,TRBJ2-1,TGTGCCACCAGCAGGAGCGGCTCCATGGCCTCCTACAATGAGCAGTTCTTC,CATSRSGSMASYNEQFF
TRBV7-8,TRBD1,.,TRBJ1-2,TGTGCCAGCAGCTGGGACAGGGGGGGCTATGGCTACACCTTC,CASSWDRGGYGYTF
TRBV6-5,.,.,TRBJ2-1,TGTGCCAGCAGCTATCGGGCTAGAGAATACAATGAGCAGTTCTTC,CASSYRAREYNEQFF
TRBV27,TRBD2,.,TRBJ2-7,TGTGCCAGCCGTAATAGCGGGAAGTATGTTACCGGCGAGCAGTACTTC,CASRNSGKYVTGEQYF
TRBV18,TRBD1,.,TRBJ2-7,TGTGCCAGCTCACAGGGACAGGGGGCATACGAGCAGTACTTC,CASSQGQGAYEQYF
TRBV15,TRBD1,.,TRBJ1-2,TGTGCCACCAGCAGTACTCACCCGGGACAGGGGTTTGGCTACACCTTC,CATSSTHPGQGFGYTF
TRBV2,TRBD2,.,TRBJ2-3,TGTGCCAGCAGTGTTCTCCGGGCGGGAGGGCCCCTAGGCACAGATACGCAGTATTTT,CASSVLRAGGPLGTDTQYF
TRBV7-3,.,.,TRBJ2-3,TGTGCCAGCAGCGGACGGAACACAGATACGCAGTATTTT,CASSGRNTDTQYF
TRBV7-2,TRBD1,.,TRBJ2-7,TGTGCCAGCAGCTTTCAAACAGGGGCATTGGCCTACGAGCAGTACTTC,CASSFQTGALAYEQYF
TRBV30,.,.,TRBJ2-1,TGTGCCCGGAGGTCGACCGTAGGCGTAGAGCAGTTCTTC,CARRSTVGVEQFF
TRBV28,.,.,TRBJ2-3,TGTGCCAGCAGTCCTCCCTCGAGGAGGGATACGCAGTATTTT,CASSPPSRRDTQYF
TRBV7-9,.,.,TRBJ1-4,TGTGCCAGCAGCTTATTAGGGCAAAAAGGTGAAAAACTGTTTTTT,CASSLLGQKGEKLFF
TRBV5-1,TRBD1,.,TRBJ2-3,TGCGCCAGCAGCTTCCCGGGACAGCGTACCACAGATACGCAGTATTTT,CASSFPGQRTTDTQYF
TRBV28,.,.,TRBJ2-3,TGTGCCAGCAGTAAGCCCAGGGGGGGGACAGATACGCAGTATTTT,CASSKPRGGTDTQYF
TRBV20-1,.,.,TRBJ2-2,TGCAGTGCTCAGAGGTCCGGGGAGCTGTTTTTT,CSAQRSGELFF
TRBV19,.,.,TRBJ2-7,TGTGCCAGTAGTATCGAGGGGCGGGGCTCCTACGAGCAGTACTTC,CASSIEGRGSYEQYF
TRBV15,.,.,TRBJ1-4,TGTGCCACCAGCCTCAGGGGACAAGGGCACGAAAAACTGTTTTTT,CATSLRGQGHEKLFF
TRBV9,.,.,TRBJ2-7,TGTGCCAGCAGCGTAGGTCAGGGCAGAGCCTACGAGCAGTACTTC,CASSVGQGRAYEQYF
TRBV5-1,.,.,TRBJ2-3,TGCGCCAGCAGCTTGACGGCCCGCACAGATACGCAGTATTTT,CASSLTARTDTQYF
TRBV27,TRBD2,.,TRBJ2-1,TGTGCCAGCAGTAAAATTTTTAGCGGGGGGACCTACAATGAGCAGTTCTTC,CASSKIFSGGTYNEQFF
TRBV9,.,.,TRBJ1-4,TGTGCCAGCAGCCCGGGGGCCGGGGTAGCAACTAATGAAAAACTGTTTTTT,CASSPGAGVATNEKLFF
TRBV7-3,.,.,TRBJ2-1,TGTGCCAGCAGCTTAACAGGGGGTATGGGCAATGAGCAGTTCTTC,CASSLTGGMGNEQFF
TRBV6-6,TRBD2,.,TRBJ2-1,TGTGCCAGCAGTCCCGGGACTAGCGGGCCTTACAATGAGCAGTTCTTC,CASSPGTSGPYNEQFF
TRBV5-4,TRBD1,.,TRBJ2-5,TGTGCCAGCAGCCCGACAGGGGTTAAAGAGACCCAGTACTTC,CASSPTGVKETQYF
TRBV7-7,TRBD2,once,TRBJ2-1,TGTGCCAGCAGCCCTGGCCGGCGGGGCGGGAGGTTACATGAGCAGTTCTTC,CASSPGRRGGRLHEQFF
TRBV11-2,.,.,TRBJ1-1,TGTGCCAGCAGCCACCAGGGAGAGGACACTGAAGCTTTCTTT,CASSHQGEDTEAFF
TRBV4-2,TRBD1,.,TRBJ1-2,TGTGCCAGCAGCCCTCTACTACAGGGGGCGGTTGGCTACACCTTC,CASSPLLQGAVGYTF
TRBV6-5,TRBD1,.,TRBJ2-1,TGTGCCAGCAGCCTAGATAGGGGGCCCTACAATGAGCAGTTCTTC,CASSLDRGPYNEQFF
TRBV5-5,TRBD2,once,TRBJ2-7,TGTGCCAGCAGCTTTGTCGGCGGGAGGGCTTTCTACGAGCAGTACTTC,CASSFVGGRAFYEQYF
TRBV7-8,.,.,TRBJ2-1,TGTGCCAGCAGCAAAACTAGTTCGGGCAATGAGCAGTTCTTC,CASSKTSSGNEQFF
TRBV5-1,TRBD1,.,TRBJ1-3,TGCGCCAGCAGTCCTGACAGGGCTGGAAGCACCATATATTTT,CASSPDRAGSTIYF
TRBV7-2,.,.,TRBJ1-2,TGTGCCAGCAGCTTAAGGTCCGCGCGGCAGAACAACTATGGCTACACCTTC,CASSLRSARQNNYGYTF
TRBV5-1,TRBD1,.,TRBJ1-4,TGCGCCAGCAGCCCCACAGGGGCCCCTGAAAAACTGTTTTTT,CASSPTGAPEKLFF
TRBV28,TRBD1,few,TRBJ2-7,TGTGCCAGCAGGGACCCCGGGACAGGGCGTGAGCAGTACTTC,CASRDPGTGREQYF
TRBV27,TRBD1,.,TRBJ1-2,TGTGCCAGCAGTCGGACAGGGAGGGTCGATGGCTACACCTTC,CASSRTGRVDGYTF
TRBV15,.,.,TRBJ2-6,TGTGCCACCAGGTTGACTGGGGCCAACGTCCTGACTTTC,CATRLTGANVLTF
TRBV5-1,TRBD2,.,TRBJ2-1,TGCGCCAGCAGCTTGGTGGGGGCGGGAGGGCCCCCCGCGATCTTC,CASSLVGAGGPPAIF
TRBV11-1,TRBD2,.,TRBJ2-1,TGTGCCAGCAGCCCCAGTGGACTAGCGACTATATACAATGAGCAGTTCTTC,CASSPSGLATIYNEQFF
TRBV5-1,TRBD2,once,TRBJ2-1,TGCGCCAGCAGGGATCCCGGGACTAGCTTTTCTCGCTCCTACAATGAGCAGTTCTTC,CASRDPGTSFSRSYNEQFF